This T cell receptor (beta chain) comes out of a study of neurological immune-mediated disorders. Study results and caveats: HTLV-1-associated myelopathy had the most TCR clonal expansion, and multiple sclerosis had the least, less than healthy controls.

This clonotype was counted ten times or more. Its matching antigen is unknown. The unsorted libraries originated from 2 million PBMCs that had been stored at -80 C. The cDNA came from 5'RACE with 10-nucleotide random UMIs. Whenever a sequencing run was performed, it yielded over 200 million TCR-beta sequences from 15-18 subjects. Each CDR3 protein gets one entry after TCRdb re-called the 5' RACE reads with MiXCR. The table has approximately 65,000 distinct CDR3 sequences, about 5% seen once. The germline V gene has CDR1 MGHRA and CDR2 YSYEKL. The CDR3 has 17 residues. V was clipped by 2 bases and J by 4 bases, with 15 bases between them.

Sequenced: PBMCs. This chain links TRBV4-1 with TRBJ1-6, with D uncertain. The TCR was taken from a human donor with multiple sclerosis. The donor label of this sample is uncertain. The CDR3 spells CASSQRHTVFYNSPLHF. The CDR3 DNA reads TGCGCCAGCAGCCAACGGCACACGGTCTTTTATAATTCACCCCTCCACTTT.